This is a list of T cell receptor beta chains from one sample in a study of radiation and T cells in renal cell carcinoma. Data came from immunoSEQ multiplex PCR; TCRdb stores just in-frame clones and leaves some out. The sample shows around 76,000 clones, around 76% of them seen only once. The sequencing used blood, collected from a patient whose treatment included radiotherapy and nephrectomy. The receptors originated from a man between 60 and 75 years old with renal cell carcinoma. The CDR3 runs from the conserved cysteine through the conserved F or W. D genes are given only for firm matches. Clone size is not always given. Where it is, it says once, few, many or a class for expanded clones.

CDR3 protein,CDR3 DNA,D gene,V gene,J gene,clone size
CASSQVARSSGANVLTF,TGCGCCAGCAGCCAAGTTGCCCGGAGCTCTGGGGCCAACGTCCTGACTTTC,.,TRBV4-3,TRBJ2-6,few
CASSELQGGAQHF,TGCGCCAGCAGTGAGCTGCAGGGCGGGGCCCAGCATTTT,.,TRBV10-1,TRBJ1-5,once
CASSPPGQGKQETQYF,TGTGCCAGCAGCCCTCCCGGACAGGGAAAACAAGAGACCCAGTACTTC,TRBD1,TRBV7-2,TRBJ2-5,.
CSVSRGGSYEQYF,TGCAGCGTCTCCAGGGGGGGGTCATACGAGCAGTACTTC,.,TRBV29-1,TRBJ2-7,medium-sized
CASSSEGAGVATEAFF,TGTGCCAGCAGCTCCGAGGGGGCCGGAGTGGCCACTGAAGCTTTCTTT,TRBD1,TRBV5-4,TRBJ1-1,.
CASSSPGAAGPGDEQFF,TGTGCCAGCAGCTCTCCCGGGGCAGCGGGGCCCGGTGATGAGCAGTTCTTC,TRBD2,TRBV7-3,TRBJ2-1,.
CASSLSEQFF,TGTGCCAGCAGCTTGAGTGAGCAGTTCTTC,.,TRBV5-4,TRBJ2-1,.
CASSIEDIQYF,TGTGCCAGTAGTATAGAAGACATTCAGTACTTC,.,TRBV19,TRBJ2-4,.
CASSARDRRDEQYF,TGTGCCAGTAGTGCCCGGGACAGGAGAGACGAGCAGTACTTC,TRBD1,TRBV19,TRBJ2-7,.
CASTLAGGDTQYF,TGTGCCAGTACCCTCGCGGGAGGAGATACGCAGTATTTT,TRBD2,TRBV19,TRBJ2-3,.
CASSYTKGQLNTEAFF,TGTGCCAGCAGTTATACCAAAGGACAGCTGAACACTGAAGCTTTCTTT,.,TRBV28,TRBJ1-1,.
CASSSTSPGSSYEQYF,TGTGCCAGCAGCTCCACATCTCCCGGAAGCTCCTACGAGCAGTACTTC,.,TRBV7-9,TRBJ2-7,.
CASSPRDRESYEQYF,TGTGCCAGCAGCCCCAGGGACAGGGAATCCTACGAGCAGTACTTC,TRBD1,TRBV7-2,TRBJ2-7,.
CASSLKVRGGSGNTIYF,TGTGCCAGCAGCTTAAAGGTTCGAGGGGGCTCTGGAAACACCATATATTTT,.,TRBV7-2,TRBJ1-3,.
CASSFVDREETQYF,TGTGCCAGCAGCTTTGTGGACAGGGAAGAGACCCAGTACTTC,TRBD1,TRBV5-6,TRBJ2-5,.
CASSPAMGGTGNTIYF,TGTGCCAGCAGCCCTGCGATGGGGGGCACTGGAAACACCATATATTTT,.,TRBV28,TRBJ1-3,.
CASSRGGATEAFF,TGTGCCAGCAGCCGAGGGGGGGCGACTGAAGCTTTCTTT,.,TRBV25-1,TRBJ1-1,.
CASASGSGILTYEQYF,TGTGCTAGTGCGTCCGGAAGCGGGATACTTACCTACGAGCAGTACTTC,TRBD2,TRBV12-5,TRBJ2-7,.
CASSPDMIRETQYF,TGTGCCAGCAGCCCCGACATGATCCGAGAGACCCAGTACTTC,.,TRBV6-6,TRBJ2-5,once
CASTDRGTGETQYF,TGTGCCAGCACCGACAGGGGTACGGGGGAGACCCAGTACTTC,TRBD1,TRBV6-1,TRBJ2-5,.
CASSLIGRETQYF,TGCGCCAGCAGCTTGATCGGGAGAGAGACCCAGTACTTC,.,TRBV5-1,TRBJ2-5,.
CASGAKYEQYF,TGTGCCAGCGGCGCCAAATACGAGCAGTACTTC,.,TRBV27,TRBJ2-7,.
CASSLGQASGNTIYF,TGCGCCAGCAGCTTGGGACAAGCCTCTGGAAACACCATATATTTT,.,TRBV5-1,TRBJ1-3,.
CAISVREGRIGELFF,TGTGCCATCAGTGTGCGGGAGGGCCGAATCGGGGAGCTGTTTTTT,TRBD2,TRBV10-3,TRBJ2-2,.
CASSVEGQGFAGELFF,TGTGCCAGCAGCGTAGAGGGACAGGGTTTCGCCGGGGAGCTGTTTTTT,TRBD1,TRBV9,TRBJ2-2,.
CASSLRGAGGSGEQFF,TGTGCCAGCAGCTTAAGGGGAGCGGGAGGAAGTGGGGAGCAGTTCTTC,TRBD2,TRBV11-3,TRBJ2-1,.
CAISESGGLNYEQYF,TGTGCCATCAGTGAGTCAGGGGGCCTAAACTACGAGCAGTACTTC,TRBD1,TRBV10-3,TRBJ2-7,.
CASSTGVLAGETQYF,TGTGCCAGCAGCACCGGTGTACTAGCGGGAGAGACCCAGTACTTC,TRBD2,TRBV7-8,TRBJ2-5,.
CASSQTRGNEQFF,TGTGCCAGCAGCCAGACCAGGGGAAATGAGCAGTTCTTC,.,TRBV14,TRBJ2-1,.
CAILPRAGMEYNEQFF,TGTGCCATTCTCCCGAGAGCGGGAATGGAGTACAATGAGCAGTTCTTC,TRBD2,TRBV10-3,TRBJ2-1,.
CASSVRQYTGELFF,TGTGCCAGCAGTGTGAGGCAGTACACCGGGGAGCTGTTTTTT,.,TRBV2,TRBJ2-2,.
CASSPGQADFNTGELFF,TGTGCCAGCTCACCCGGACAGGCAGATTTCAACACCGGGGAGCTGTTTTTT,TRBD1,TRBV18,TRBJ2-2,.
CASSQDAQAANYGYTF,TGCGCCAGCAGCCAAGATGCTCAGGCAGCTAACTATGGCTACACCTTC,.,TRBV4-3,TRBJ1-2,.
CASSVLAGLDTQYF,TGTGCCTCCTCGGTTCTAGCCGGATTAGATACGCAGTATTTT,.,TRBV10-3,TRBJ2-3,once
CASIRGTVDPYEQYF,TGTGCCAGTATCAGGGGAACGGTCGATCCCTACGAGCAGTACTTC,.,TRBV19,TRBJ2-7,few
CASSQGFRRRNEQYF,TGTGCCAGCAGCCAAGGGTTTAGGCGCCGTAACGAGCAGTACTTC,.,TRBV14,TRBJ2-7,.
CASSQGVWGELFF,TGTGCCAGCAGCCAAGGGGTCTGGGGGGAGCTGTTTTTT,.,TRBV14,TRBJ2-2,once
CASSIGLAGAREQYF,TGTGCCAGCAGCATCGGACTAGCGGGAGCACGCGAGCAGTACTTC,TRBD2,TRBV5-4,TRBJ2-7,.
CASSATAGLLTSGYTF,TGTGCCAGCAGTGCCACGGCGGGGCTTCTAACCTCTGGCTACACCTTC,.,TRBV28,TRBJ1-2,.
CASSLEGAYTGELFF,TGTGCCAGCAGCTTAGAGGGGGCATACACCGGGGAGCTGTTTTTT,TRBD1,TRBV7-2,TRBJ2-2,.
CASSYQVRQATFF,TGTGCCAGCAGTTACCAGGTCAGGCAGGCAACTTTCTTT,.,TRBV6-5,TRBJ1-1,many
CASSWGGGGRDEQYF,TGTGCCAGCAGTTGGGGTGGCGGCGGGAGGGACGAGCAGTACTTC,TRBD2,TRBV6-5,TRBJ2-7,.
CSVDSGYNEQFF,TGCAGCGTTGACTCAGGGTACAATGAGCAGTTCTTC,.,TRBV29-1,TRBJ2-1,.
CAWSRYNQPQHF,TGTGCCTGGAGTCGATACAATCAGCCCCAGCATTTT,.,TRBV30,TRBJ1-5,few
CASSLAGTGPTDTQYF,TGTGCCAGCAGCTTGGCGGGGACAGGCCCCACAGATACGCAGTATTTT,TRBD1,TRBV5-6,TRBJ2-3,.
CASSYDRPGNTIYF,TGTGCCAGCAGTTACGACAGGCCTGGAAACACCATATATTTT,.,TRBV6-6,TRBJ1-3,.
CASSFELAAITDTQYF,TGTGCCAGCAGCTTTGAGCTGGCGGCGATAACAGATACGCAGTATTTT,.,TRBV11-2,TRBJ2-3,.
CASSPLAGLAGSEAFYNEQFF,TGTGCCAGCAGTCCTCTAGCGGGGCTAGCGGGAAGCGAAGCCTTTTACAATGAGCAGTTCTTC,TRBD2,TRBV7-6,TRBJ2-1,.
CASSLVGTLSDRVYGCTF,TGTGCCAGCAGTTTAGTTGGAACTCTCTCGGACAGGGTCTATGGCTGCACCTTC,TRBD1,TRBV27,TRBJ1-2,.
CAWTDLRSYEQYF,TGTGCCTGGACTGACCTACGATCCTACGAGCAGTACTTC,.,TRBV30,TRBJ2-7,.
CASSPGDYEQFF,TGTGCCAGCAGCCCGGGTGATTATGAGCAGTTCTTC,.,TRBV7-6,TRBJ2-1,.
CATGTPTDTQYF,TGTGCCACTGGAACACCTACAGATACGCAGTATTTT,.,TRBV25-1,TRBJ2-3,.
CASSGTNRASYEQYF,TGTGCCAGTAGTGGGACTAACCGGGCCTCCTACGAGCAGTACTTC,TRBD2,TRBV2,TRBJ2-7,.
CASSLDLLGQETQYF,TGCGCCAGCAGCTTGGACCTTCTGGGGCAAGAGACCCAGTACTTC,.,TRBV5-1,TRBJ2-5,.